Presented here are 10 T cell receptor beta chains from one specimen sequenced in a study of Graves' ophthalmopathy and Graves' hyperthyroidism. Beta-chain TCR CDR3 regions were amplified from RNA transcripts. First-round RT-PCR employed HTBI primers, with a second-round multiplex PCR after it. TCRdb recomputed calls from the multiplex PCR reads with MiXCR, one row per CDR3 protein. The table has hundreds of thousands of distinct CDR3 sequences, approximately 42% seen once. Sequenced input: peripheral blood. The origin of the receptors is an adult man with Graves' ophthalmopathy.

This clonotype occurred a few times. The chain joins TRBV2 to TRBJ1-1, with no clear D. Germline V gives CDR1 SNHLY, CDR2 FYNNEI. Trimming cost V 2 bases and J 2 bases, with 9 bases left between them. The CDR3 runs 14 residues. In nucleotides, the CDR3 is TGTGCCAGCAGTGAAACGGAGGGAAACACTGAAGCTTTCTTT. Amino acid sequence: CASSETEGNTEAFF.

This clonotype was recorded a few times. The rearrangement links TRBV12-3 or TRBV12-4 to TRBJ1-5; D is uncertain. The V gene lost 4 bases and the J gene lost 3 bases, with 7 bases spanning the gap. The CDR3 is 13 residues long. DNA of the CDR3: TGTGCCAGCAGTTCGGAAGCCAATCAGCCCCAGCATTTT. As protein: CASSSEANQPQHF.

This clonotype was found a few times. The CDR3 bases are TGCAGCTTGGACAGGGGGGACTATGGCTACACCTTC. Protein product: CSLDRGDYGYTF. The chain carries TRBV29-1 and TRBJ1-2; TRBD1 agrees at 10 bases. The CDR3 loop spans 12 amino acids. Per germline, CDR1 SQVTM and CDR2 ANQGSEA. The ends lost 8 bases at V and 3 bases at J; junction bases unmatched: 3.

The V gene is TRBV24-1, the J gene TRBJ2-7; either TRBD1 or TRBD2 may supply D (5 bases each). The CDR3 totals 13 residues. Germline V gene lookup returns CDR1 KGHDR and CDR2 SFDVKD. Between the trimmed V and J ends, which lost 10 bases and 2 bases, there was a span of 14 bases. In nucleotides, the CDR3 is TGTGCCACTCCCCGGGACGCTACCTACGAGCAGTACTTC. It encodes CATPRDATYEQYF.

This clonotype was seen a few times. The gene calls are TRBV7-8 and TRBJ2-7; D not certain. Germline lookup yields CDR1 SGHVS and CDR2 FQNEAQ. This CDR3 has 12 residues. V lost 2 bases and J lost 6, with 8 bases in between. The CDR3, as DNA: TGTGCCAGCAGCTTATCAGCCTCCGAGCAGTACTTC. Amino acids: CASSLSASEQYF.

The table lists this clonotype with a few counts. The chain couples TRBV7-2 to TRBJ1-3; D may be TRBD1 (6 bases). The CDR3 extends over 13 amino acids. Trimming took off 5 bases at V and 10 bases at J, with 15 bases between the two ends. The germline gives CDR1 SGHTA, CDR2 FQGNSA. CDR3 coding DNA: TGTGCCAGCAGCCCGAGAGGGGGAGAGACCATATATTTT. It encodes CASSPRGGETIYF.

This clonotype showed up many times. CDR3 nucleotide sequence: TGTGCCACCAGTGACGGACAGGGCTGGCAGCCCCAGCATTTT. Translated: CATSDGQGWQPQHF. This chain joins TRBV24-1 and TRBJ1-5; 8 bases match TRBD1. Per germline, CDR1 KGHDR and CDR2 SFDVKD. V was pared by 4 bases and J by 7 bases, with 5 bases of the junction left unmatched. This CDR3 contains 14 residues.

This rearrangement joins TRBV19 to TRBJ1-6; D remains ambiguous. The ends were cut back, 4 bases at V and 9 bases at J, with 19 bases in the middle. The CDR3 sequence is 16 residues long. CDR1 LNHDA and CDR2 SQIVND come from the germline V gene (reference sequence). The CDR3 bases are TGTGCCAGTAGTACCGTGACGATCTTTTTGGGTTCACCCCTCCACTTT. As protein: CASSTVTIFLGSPLHF.

This clonotype was recorded many times. This chain links TRBV25-1 with TRBJ2-7; the D is unclear. V gave up 6 bases and J gave up 4 bases, with 10 bases separating them. The CDR3 sequence is 12 residues long. Germline V gene sequence: CDR1 MGHDK, CDR2 SYGVNS. The CDR3: CASREDGYEQYF. CDR3 DNA sequence: TGTGCCAGCAGGGAAGACGGGTACGAGCAGTACTTC.

The chain recombines TRBV7-2 with TRBJ2-5, with 11 bases lining up with TRBD1. CDR3 length: 15 residues. The J segment lost 4 bases and the V segment lost 5 bases, leaving 6 bases of the junction unmatched. Germline assignment: CDR1 SGHTA and CDR2 FQGNSA. The CDR3 loop is CASSLWTGGGETQYF. The CDR3 bases are TGTGCCAGCAGCCTCTGGACAGGGGGCGGAGAGACCCAGTACTTC.